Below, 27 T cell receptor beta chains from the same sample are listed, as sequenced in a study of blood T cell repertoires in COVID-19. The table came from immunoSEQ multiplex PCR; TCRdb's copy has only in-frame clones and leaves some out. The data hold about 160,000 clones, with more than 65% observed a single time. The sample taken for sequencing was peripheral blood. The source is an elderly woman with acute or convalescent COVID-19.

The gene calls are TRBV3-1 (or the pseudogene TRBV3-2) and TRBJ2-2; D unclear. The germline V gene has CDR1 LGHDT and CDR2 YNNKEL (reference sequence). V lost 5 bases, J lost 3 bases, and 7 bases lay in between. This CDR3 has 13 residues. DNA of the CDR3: TGTGCCAGCAGCTCCCTTTACACCGGGGAGCTGTTTTTT. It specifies CASSSLYTGELFF.

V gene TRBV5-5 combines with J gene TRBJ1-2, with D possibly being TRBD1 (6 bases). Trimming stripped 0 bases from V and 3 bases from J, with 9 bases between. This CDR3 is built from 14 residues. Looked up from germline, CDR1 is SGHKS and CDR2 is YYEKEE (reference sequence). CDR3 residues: CASSLGTGYYGYTF. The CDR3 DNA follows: TGTGCCAGCAGCTTGGGAACAGGGTACTATGGCTACACCTTC. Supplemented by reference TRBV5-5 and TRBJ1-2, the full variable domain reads DAGVTQSPTHLIKTRGQQVTLRCSPISGHKSVSWYQQVLGQGPQFIFQYYEKEERGRGNFPDRFSARQFPNYSSELNVNALLLGDSALYLCASSLGTGYYGYTFGSGTRLTVV.

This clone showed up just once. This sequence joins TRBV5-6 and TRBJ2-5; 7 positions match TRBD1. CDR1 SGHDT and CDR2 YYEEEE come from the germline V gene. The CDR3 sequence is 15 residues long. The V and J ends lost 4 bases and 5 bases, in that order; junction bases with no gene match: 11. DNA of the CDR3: TGTGCCAGCAGCCCGGGACAGCTCCTGGGGGAGACCCAGTACTTC. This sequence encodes CASSPGQLLGETQYF.

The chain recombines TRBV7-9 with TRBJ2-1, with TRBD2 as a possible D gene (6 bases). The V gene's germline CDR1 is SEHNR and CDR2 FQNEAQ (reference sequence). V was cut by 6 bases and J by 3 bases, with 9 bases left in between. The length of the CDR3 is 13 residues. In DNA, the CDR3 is TGTGCCAGCAGATCGGGAGTCTACAATGAGCAGTTCTTC. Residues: CASRSGVYNEQFF.

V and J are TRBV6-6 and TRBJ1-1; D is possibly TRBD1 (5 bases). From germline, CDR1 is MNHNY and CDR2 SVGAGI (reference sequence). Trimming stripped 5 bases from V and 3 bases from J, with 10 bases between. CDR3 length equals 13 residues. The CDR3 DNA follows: TGTGCCAGCAGTAGACAGACCCACACTGAAGCTTTCTTT. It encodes CASSRQTHTEAFF.

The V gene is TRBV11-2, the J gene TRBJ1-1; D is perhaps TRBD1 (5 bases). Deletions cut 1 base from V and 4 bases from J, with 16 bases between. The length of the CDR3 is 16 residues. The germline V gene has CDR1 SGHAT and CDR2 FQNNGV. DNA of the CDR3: TGTGCCAGCAGCTTAGTTTGGGGGGGAGTGGGCACTGAAGCTTTCTTT. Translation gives CASSLVWGGVGTEAFF.

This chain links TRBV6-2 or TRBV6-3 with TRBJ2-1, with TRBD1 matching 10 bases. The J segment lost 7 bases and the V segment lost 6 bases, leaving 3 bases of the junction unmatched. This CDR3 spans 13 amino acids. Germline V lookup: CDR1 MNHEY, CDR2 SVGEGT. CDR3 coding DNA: TGTGCCAGCAGCAGGACAGGGGGGAATGAGCAGTTCTTC. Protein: CASSRTGGNEQFF.

CDR3 nucleotide sequence: TGTGCCAGCAGCGTAGGGGGGGTGGGTGAAAAACTGTTTTTT. Amino acid sequence: CASSVGGVGEKLFF. The chain joins TRBV6-5 to TRBJ1-4; D possibly corresponds to TRBD1 (6 bases). The CDR3 totals 14 residues. Germline V gene lookup returns CDR1 MNHEY and CDR2 SVGAGI. Trimming left V 6 bases short and J 7 bases short, with 15 bases between.

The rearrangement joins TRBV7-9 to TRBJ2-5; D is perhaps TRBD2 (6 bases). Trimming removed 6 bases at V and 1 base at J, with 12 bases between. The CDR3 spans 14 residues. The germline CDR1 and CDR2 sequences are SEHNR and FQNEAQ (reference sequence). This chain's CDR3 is CASSGPGLQETQYF. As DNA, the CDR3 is TGTGCCAGCAGTGGTCCGGGACTCCAAGAGACCCAGTACTTC.

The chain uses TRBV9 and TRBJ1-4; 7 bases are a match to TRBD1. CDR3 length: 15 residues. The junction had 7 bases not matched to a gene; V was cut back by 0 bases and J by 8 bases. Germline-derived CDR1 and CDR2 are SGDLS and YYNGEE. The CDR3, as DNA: TGTGCCAGCAGCGTAGGTACAGGGGCAAGCGAAAAACTGTTTTTT. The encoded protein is CASSVGTGASEKLFF.

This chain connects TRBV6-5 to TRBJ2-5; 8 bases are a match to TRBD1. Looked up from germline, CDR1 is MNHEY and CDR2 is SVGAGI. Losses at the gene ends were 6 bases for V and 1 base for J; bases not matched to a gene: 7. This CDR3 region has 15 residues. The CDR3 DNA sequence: TGTGCCAGCAGGCCCTGGGACAGGAGCCAAGAGACCCAGTACTTC. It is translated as CASRPWDRSQETQYF.

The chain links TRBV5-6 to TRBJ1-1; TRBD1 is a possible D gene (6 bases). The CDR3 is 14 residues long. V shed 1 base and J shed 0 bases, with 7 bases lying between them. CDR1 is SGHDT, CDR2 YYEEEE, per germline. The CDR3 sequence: CASSLWGLNTEAFF. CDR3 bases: TGTGCCAGCAGCTTGTGGGGGCTGAACACTGAAGCTTTCTTT.

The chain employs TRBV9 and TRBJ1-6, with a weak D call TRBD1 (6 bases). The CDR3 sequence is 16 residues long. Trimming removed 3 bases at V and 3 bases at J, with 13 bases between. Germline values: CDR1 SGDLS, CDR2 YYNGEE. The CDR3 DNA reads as TGTGCCAGCAGCGGCGGACAGACCAGCTATAATTCACCCCTCCACTTT. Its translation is CASSGGQTSYNSPLHF. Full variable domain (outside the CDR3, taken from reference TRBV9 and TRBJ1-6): DSGVTQTPKHLITATGQRVTLRCSPRSGDLSVYWYQQSLDQGLQFLIQYYNGEERAKGNILERFSAQQFPDLHSELNLSSLELGDSALYFCASSGGQTSYNSPLHFGNGTRLTVT.

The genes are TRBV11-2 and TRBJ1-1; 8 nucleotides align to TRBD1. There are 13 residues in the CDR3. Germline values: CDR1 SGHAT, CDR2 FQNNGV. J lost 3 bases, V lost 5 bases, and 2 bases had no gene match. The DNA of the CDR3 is TGTGCCAGCAGCCCACAGGGGGACACTGAAGCTTTCTTT. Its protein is CASSPQGDTEAFF.

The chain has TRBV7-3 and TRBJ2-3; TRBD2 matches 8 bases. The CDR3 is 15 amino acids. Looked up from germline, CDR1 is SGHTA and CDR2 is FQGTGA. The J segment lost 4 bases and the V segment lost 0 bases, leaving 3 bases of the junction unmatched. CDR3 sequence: CASSLTGLVSDTQYF. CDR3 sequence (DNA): TGTGCCAGCAGCTTAACGGGACTAGTGTCAGATACGCAGTATTTT.

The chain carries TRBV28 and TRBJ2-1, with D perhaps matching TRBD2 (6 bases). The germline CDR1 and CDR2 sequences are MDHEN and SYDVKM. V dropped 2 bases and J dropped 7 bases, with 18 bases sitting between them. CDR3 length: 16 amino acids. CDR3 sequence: CASSLSPSGVRNEQFF. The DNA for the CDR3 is TGTGCCAGCAGTTTAAGTCCGTCGGGAGTGAGGAATGAGCAGTTCTTC.

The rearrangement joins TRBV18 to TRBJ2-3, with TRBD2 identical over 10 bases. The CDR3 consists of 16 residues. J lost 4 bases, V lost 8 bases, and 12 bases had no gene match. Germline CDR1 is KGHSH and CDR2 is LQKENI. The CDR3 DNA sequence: TGTGCCAGCATTGACAGGGCTAGCGGGGGCGCAGATACGCAGTATTTT. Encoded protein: CASIDRASGGADTQYF.

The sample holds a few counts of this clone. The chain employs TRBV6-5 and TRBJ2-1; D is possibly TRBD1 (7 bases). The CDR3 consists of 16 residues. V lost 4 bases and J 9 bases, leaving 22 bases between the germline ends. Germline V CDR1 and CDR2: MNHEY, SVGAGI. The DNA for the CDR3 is TGTGCCAGCAGTTCCCAATCTGGCAGGGGGGAAGGTGAGCAGTTCTTC. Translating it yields CASSSQSGRGEGEQFF.

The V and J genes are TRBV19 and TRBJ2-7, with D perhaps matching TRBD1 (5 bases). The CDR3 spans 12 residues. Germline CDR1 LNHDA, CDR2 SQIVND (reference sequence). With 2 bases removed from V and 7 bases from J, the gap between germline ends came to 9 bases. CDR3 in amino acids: CASSIQDREQYF. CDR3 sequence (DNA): TGTGCCAGTAGTATACAAGACAGAGAGCAGTACTTC.

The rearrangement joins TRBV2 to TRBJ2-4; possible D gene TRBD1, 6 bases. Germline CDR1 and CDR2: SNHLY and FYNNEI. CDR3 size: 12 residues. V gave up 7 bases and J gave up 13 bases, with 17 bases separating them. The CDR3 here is CASTLITGLQYF. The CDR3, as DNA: TGTGCCAGCACCCTTATTACAGGGTTGCAGTACTTC.

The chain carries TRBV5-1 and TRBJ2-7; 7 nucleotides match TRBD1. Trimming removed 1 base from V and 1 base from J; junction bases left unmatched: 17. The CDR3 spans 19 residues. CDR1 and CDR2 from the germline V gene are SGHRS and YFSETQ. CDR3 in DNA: TGCGCCAGCAGCTTGAAAGGCGAGGCGAACAGGGGTCCTTCCTACGAGCAGTACTTC. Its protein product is CASSLKGEANRGPSYEQYF.

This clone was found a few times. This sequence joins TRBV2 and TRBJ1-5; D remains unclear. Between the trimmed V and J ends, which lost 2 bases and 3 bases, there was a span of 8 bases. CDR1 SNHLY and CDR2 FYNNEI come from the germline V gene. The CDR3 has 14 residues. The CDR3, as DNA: TGTGCCAGCAGTGAAACCAGTTCCAATCAGCCCCAGCATTTT. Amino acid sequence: CASSETSSNQPQHF.

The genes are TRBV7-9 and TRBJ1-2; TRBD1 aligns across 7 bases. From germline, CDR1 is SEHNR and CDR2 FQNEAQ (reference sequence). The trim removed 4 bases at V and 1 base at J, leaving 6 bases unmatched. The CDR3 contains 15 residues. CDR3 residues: CASSSPQGGNYGYTF. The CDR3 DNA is TGTGCCAGCAGCTCACCTCAGGGGGGTAACTATGGCTACACCTTC. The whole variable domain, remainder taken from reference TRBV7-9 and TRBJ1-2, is DTGVSQNPRHKITKRGQNVTFRCDPISEHNRLYWYRQTLGQGPEFLTYFQNEAQLEKSRLLSDRFSAERPKGSFSTLEIQRTEQGDSAMYLCASSSPQGGNYGYTFGSGTRLTVV.

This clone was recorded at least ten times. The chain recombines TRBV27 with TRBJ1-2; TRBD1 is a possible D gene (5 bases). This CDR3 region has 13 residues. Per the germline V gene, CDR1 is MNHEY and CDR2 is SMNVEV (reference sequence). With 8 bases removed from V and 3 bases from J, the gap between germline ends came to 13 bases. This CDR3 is CASSLGPYYGYTF. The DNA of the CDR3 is TGTGCCAGCTCCCTGGGGCCTTACTATGGCTACACCTTC.

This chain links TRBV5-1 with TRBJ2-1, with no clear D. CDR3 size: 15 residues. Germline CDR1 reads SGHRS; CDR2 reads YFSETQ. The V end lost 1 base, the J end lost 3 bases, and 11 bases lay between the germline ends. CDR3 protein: CASSLSQSLYNEQFF. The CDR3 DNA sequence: TGCGCCAGCAGCTTGAGTCAGTCCCTCTACAATGAGCAGTTCTTC.

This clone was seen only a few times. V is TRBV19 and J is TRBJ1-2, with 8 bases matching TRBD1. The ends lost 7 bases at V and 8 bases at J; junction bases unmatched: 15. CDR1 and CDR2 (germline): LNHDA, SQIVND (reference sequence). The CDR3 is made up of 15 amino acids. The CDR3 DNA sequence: TGTGCCAGTATCGGCAGGGGGCGATTTCTGGGAGGCTACACCTTC. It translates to CASIGRGRFLGGYTF.

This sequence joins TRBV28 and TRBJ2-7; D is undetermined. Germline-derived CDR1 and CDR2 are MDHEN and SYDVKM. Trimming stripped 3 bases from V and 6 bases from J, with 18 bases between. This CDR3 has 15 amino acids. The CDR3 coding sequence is TGTGCCAGCAGTTTGTTCGAGACTGGCGCGCGCGAGCAGTACTTC. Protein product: CASSLFETGAREQYF.